This TCR beta chain emerged from a study of blood T cell repertoires in COVID-19. Turning to the study itself: T cells, B-cell-depleted T cells, or PBMCs supplied cDNA or gDNA.

The data were produced by immunoSEQ multiplex PCR, yet TCRdb's version contains in-frame clones alone and is incomplete. This table holds 180,000 or so clones, about three quarters found once. The V gene end was trimmed by 3 bases and the J gene end by 7 bases; junction bases not matched to a gene: 12. The CDR3 length is 17 residues. Germline CDR1 reads SGHRS; CDR2 reads YFSETQ. Sample: peripheral blood. The source of this sequence is a woman aged 80 or older with active or convalescent COVID-19. V gene TRBV5-1 combines with J gene TRBJ2-5; TRBD2 agrees at 13 bases. The CDR3 loop is CASSSTSGGPAARTQYF. The CDR3 DNA sequence: TGCGCCAGCAGCTCGACTAGCGGGGGGCCGGCCGCCCGGACCCAGTACTTC.